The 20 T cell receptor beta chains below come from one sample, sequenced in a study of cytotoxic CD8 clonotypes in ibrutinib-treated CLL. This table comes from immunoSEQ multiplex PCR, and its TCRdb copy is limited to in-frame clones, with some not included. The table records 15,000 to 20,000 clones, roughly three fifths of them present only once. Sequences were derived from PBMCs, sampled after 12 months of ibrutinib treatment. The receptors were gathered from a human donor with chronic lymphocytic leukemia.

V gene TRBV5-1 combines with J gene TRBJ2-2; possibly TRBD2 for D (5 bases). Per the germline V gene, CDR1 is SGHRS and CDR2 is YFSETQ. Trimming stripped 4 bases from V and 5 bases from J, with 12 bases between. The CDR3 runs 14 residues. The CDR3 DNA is TGCGCCAGCAGCCAGAGCGGCCCTACCGGGGAGCTGTTTTTT. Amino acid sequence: CASSQSGPTGELFF.

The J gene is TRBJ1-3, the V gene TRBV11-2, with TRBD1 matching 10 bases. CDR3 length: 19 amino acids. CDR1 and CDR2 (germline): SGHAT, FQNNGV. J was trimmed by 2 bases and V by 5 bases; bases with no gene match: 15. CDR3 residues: CASSHNADRGLYTGNTIYF. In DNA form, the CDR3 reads TGTGCCAGCAGCCATAACGCCGACAGGGGGCTCTACACTGGAAACACCATATATTTT.

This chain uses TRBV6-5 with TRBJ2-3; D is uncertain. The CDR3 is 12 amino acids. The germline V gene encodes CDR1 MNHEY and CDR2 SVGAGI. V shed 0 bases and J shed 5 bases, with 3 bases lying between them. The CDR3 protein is CASSYSRDTQYF. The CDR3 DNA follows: TGTGCCAGCAGTTACTCGAGAGATACGCAGTATTTT.

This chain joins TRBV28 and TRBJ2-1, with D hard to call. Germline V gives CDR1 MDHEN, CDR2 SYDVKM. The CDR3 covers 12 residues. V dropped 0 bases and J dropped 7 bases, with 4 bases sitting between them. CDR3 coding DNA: TGTGCCAGCAGTTTATGGGGGAATGAGCAGTTCTTC. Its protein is CASSLWGNEQFF.

CDR3 sequence: CASSLVPGNTEAFF. CDR3 nucleotide sequence: TGTGCCAGCAGCTTGGTGCCAGGGAACACTGAAGCTTTCTTT. The genes are TRBV5-5 and TRBJ1-1; D not resolved. Germline-derived CDR1 and CDR2 are SGHKS and YYEKEE (reference sequence). The V end lost 0 bases, the J end lost 1 base, and 7 bases lay between the germline ends. The CDR3 is made up of 14 amino acids.

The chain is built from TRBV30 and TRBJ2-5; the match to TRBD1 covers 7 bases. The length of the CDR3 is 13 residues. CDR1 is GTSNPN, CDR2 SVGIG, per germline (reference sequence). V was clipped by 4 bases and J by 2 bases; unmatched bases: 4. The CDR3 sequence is CAWNRGQQETQYF. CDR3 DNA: TGTGCCTGGAACAGGGGACAGCAAGAGACCCAGTACTTC.

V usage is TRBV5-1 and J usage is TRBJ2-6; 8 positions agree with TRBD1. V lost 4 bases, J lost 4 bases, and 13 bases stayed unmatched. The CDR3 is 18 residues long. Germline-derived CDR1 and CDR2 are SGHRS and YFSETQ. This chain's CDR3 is CASSTGWTGTAGANVLTF. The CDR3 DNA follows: TGCGCCAGCAGCACGGGGTGGACAGGGACTGCGGGGGCCAACGTCCTGACTTTC.

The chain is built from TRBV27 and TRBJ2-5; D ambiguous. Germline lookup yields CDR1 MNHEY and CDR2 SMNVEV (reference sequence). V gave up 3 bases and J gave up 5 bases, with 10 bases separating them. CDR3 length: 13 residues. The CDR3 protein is CASSFRLGETQYF. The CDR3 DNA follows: TGTGCCAGCAGTTTCAGGTTAGGGGAGACCCAGTACTTC.

DNA of the CDR3: TGTGCCAGCAGCATCCGACAGGACATGAACACTGAAGCTTTCTTT. Protein: CASSIRQDMNTEAFF. The chain recombines TRBV5-4 with TRBJ1-1; weak D call: TRBD1 (6 bases). The CDR3 contains 15 residues. V lost 4 bases to trimming and J lost 0 bases, with 13 bases between them. CDR1 and CDR2 from the germline V gene are SGHNT and YYREEE (reference sequence).

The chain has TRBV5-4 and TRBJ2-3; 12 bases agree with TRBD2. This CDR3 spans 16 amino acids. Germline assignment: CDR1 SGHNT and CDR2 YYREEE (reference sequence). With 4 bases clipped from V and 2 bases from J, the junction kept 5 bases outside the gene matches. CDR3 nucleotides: TGTGCCAGCAGCAGCGGACTAGCGGGGTTCACAGATACGCAGTATTTT. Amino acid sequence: CASSSGLAGFTDTQYF.

The CDR3 reads CASSPLPSGSPDTQYF. The DNA of the CDR3 is TGTGCCAGCAGTCCGTTACCTAGCGGGAGTCCGGATACGCAGTATTTT. This rearrangement joins TRBV28 to TRBJ2-3; 10 nucleotides align to TRBD2. This CDR3 spans 16 amino acids. Germline CDR1 reads MDHEN; CDR2 reads SYDVKM. The junction had 11 bases not matched to a gene; V was cut back by 5 bases and J by 6 bases.

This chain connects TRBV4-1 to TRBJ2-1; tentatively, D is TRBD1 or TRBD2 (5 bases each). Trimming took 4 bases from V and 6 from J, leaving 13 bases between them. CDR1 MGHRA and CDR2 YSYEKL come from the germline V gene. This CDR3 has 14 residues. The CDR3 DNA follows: TGCGCCAGCAGCCCAGTCTCCGGGGCCAATGAGCAGTTCTTC. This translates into CASSPVSGANEQFF.

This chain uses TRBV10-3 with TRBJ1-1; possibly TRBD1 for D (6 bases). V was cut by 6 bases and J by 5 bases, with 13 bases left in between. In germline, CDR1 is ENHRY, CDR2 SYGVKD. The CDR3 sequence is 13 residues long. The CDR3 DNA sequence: TGTGCCATCAGCCCGACGCAGGGGACTGAAGCTTTCTTT. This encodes CAISPTQGTEAFF.

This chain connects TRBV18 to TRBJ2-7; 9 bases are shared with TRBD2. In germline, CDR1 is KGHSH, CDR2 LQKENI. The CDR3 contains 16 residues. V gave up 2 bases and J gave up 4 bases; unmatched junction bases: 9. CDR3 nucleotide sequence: TGTGCCAGCTCACCATGGGGCGGGAGGGCCAATTACGAGCAGTACTTC. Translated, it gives CASSPWGGRANYEQYF.

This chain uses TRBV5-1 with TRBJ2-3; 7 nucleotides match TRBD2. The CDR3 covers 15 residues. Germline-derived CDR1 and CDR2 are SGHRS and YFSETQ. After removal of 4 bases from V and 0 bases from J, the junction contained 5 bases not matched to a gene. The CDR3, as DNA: TGCGCCAGCAGCGGCGGGAGCCTCAGCACAGATACGCAGTATTTT. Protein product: CASSGGSLSTDTQYF.

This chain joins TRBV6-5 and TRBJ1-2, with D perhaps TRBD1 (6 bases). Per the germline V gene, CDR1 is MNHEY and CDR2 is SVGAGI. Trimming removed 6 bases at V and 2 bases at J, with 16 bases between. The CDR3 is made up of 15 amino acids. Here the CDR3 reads CASRLYRDTNYGYTF. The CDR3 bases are TGTGCCAGCAGACTGTATCGGGACACCAACTATGGCTACACCTTC.

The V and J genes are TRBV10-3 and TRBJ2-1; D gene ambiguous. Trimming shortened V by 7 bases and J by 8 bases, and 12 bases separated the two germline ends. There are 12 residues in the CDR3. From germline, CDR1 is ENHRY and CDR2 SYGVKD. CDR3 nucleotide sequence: TGTGCCATCAAAAGCAGTAATGATGAGCAGTTCTTC. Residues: CAIKSSNDEQFF.

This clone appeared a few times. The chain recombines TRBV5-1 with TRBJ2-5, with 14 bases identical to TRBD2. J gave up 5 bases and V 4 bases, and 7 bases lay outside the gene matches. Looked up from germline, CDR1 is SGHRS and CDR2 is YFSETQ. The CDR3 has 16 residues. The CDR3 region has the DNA TGCGCCAGCAGCCCGGGACTAGCGGGAGTTGGGGAGACCCAGTACTTC. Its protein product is CASSPGLAGVGETQYF.

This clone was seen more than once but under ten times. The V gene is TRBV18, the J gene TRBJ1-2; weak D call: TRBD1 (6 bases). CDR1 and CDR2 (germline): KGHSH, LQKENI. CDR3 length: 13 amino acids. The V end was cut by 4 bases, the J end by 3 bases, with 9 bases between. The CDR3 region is CASSLGGDYGYTF. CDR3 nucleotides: TGTGCCAGCTCACTTGGGGGCGACTATGGCTACACCTTC.

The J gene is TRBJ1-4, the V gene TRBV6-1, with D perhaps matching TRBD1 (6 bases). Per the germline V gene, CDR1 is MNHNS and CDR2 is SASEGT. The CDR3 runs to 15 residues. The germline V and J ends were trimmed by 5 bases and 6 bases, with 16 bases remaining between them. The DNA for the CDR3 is TGTGCCAGCAGTCCCACAGGGTATAGTCATGAAAAACTGTTTTTT. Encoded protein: CASSPTGYSHEKLFF.